The rows below give T cell receptor beta chains drawn from one sample of a study of T cell responses to AZD1222 COVID-19 vaccine. The protocol was immunoSEQ multiplex PCR, while the TCRdb copy is restricted to in-frame clones and leaves out a portion. The sample carries more than 75,000 clones, roughly nine tenths recorded once. This material consisted of peripheral blood, taken on day 0 of AZD1222 vaccination. The receptor set was obtained from an adult in good health. Each CDR3 is given with its conserved first and last residue. A D gene is named only where the DNA matches it firmly. Clone sizes are given selectively: once, few, many, or a class where the clone is expanded.

v_gene: TRBV10-3; j_gene: TRBJ2-7; d_gene: TRBD1; abundance: .; CDR3aa: CAISVDRGGKGQYF; CDR3nt: TGTGCCATCAGTGTTGATCGAGGGGGCAAGGGGCAGTACTTC
v_gene: TRBV5-1; j_gene: TRBJ1-4; d_gene: .; abundance: few; CDR3aa: CASSPGHLKEKLFF; CDR3nt: TGCGCCAGCAGCCCGGGACACCTAAAAGAAAAACTGTTTTTT
v_gene: TRBV7-9; j_gene: TRBJ1-5; d_gene: TRBD1; abundance: .; CDR3aa: CASSLGAGGPNQPQHF; CDR3nt: TGTGCCAGCAGCTTAGGGGCAGGGGGACCCAATCAGCCCCAGCATTTT
v_gene: TRBV10-3; j_gene: TRBJ1-3; d_gene: .; abundance: once; CDR3aa: CAISDGGQNTIYF; CDR3nt: TGTGCCATCAGTGACGGGGGGCAGAACACCATATATTTT
v_gene: TRBV11-2; j_gene: TRBJ1-2; d_gene: .; abundance: .; CDR3aa: CASIPRWGQRGYTF; CDR3nt: TGTGCCAGCATACCCAGGTGGGGGCAGAGGGGCTACACCTTC
v_gene: TRBV2; j_gene: TRBJ1-5; d_gene: TRBD1; abundance: once; CDR3aa: CASRGEGQHQHF; CDR3nt: TGTGCCAGCAGGGGCGAGGGACAGCACCAGCATTTT
v_gene: TRBV3-1/TRBV3-2; j_gene: TRBJ2-2; d_gene: .; abundance: .; CDR3aa: CASRAAHTGELFF; CDR3nt: TGTGCCAGCAGGGCAGCTCACACCGGGGAGCTGTTTTTT
v_gene: TRBV6-5; j_gene: TRBJ1-1; d_gene: .; abundance: .; CDR3aa: CASSPGGDTEAFF; CDR3nt: TGTGCCAGCAGCCCGGGGGGAGACACTGAAGCTTTCTTT
v_gene: TRBV2; j_gene: TRBJ1-5; d_gene: .; abundance: .; CDR3aa: CASSEGADSNQPQHF; CDR3nt: TGTGCCAGCAGTGAGGGAGCGGATAGCAATCAGCCCCAGCATTTT
v_gene: TRBV27; j_gene: TRBJ2-7; d_gene: TRBD2; abundance: .; CDR3aa: CASSFYRGGRYEQYF; CDR3nt: TGTGCCAGCAGTTTTTATCGGGGGGGGCGTTACGAGCAGTACTTC
v_gene: TRBV25-1; j_gene: TRBJ1-5; d_gene: .; abundance: .; CDR3aa: CASSGKGRNQPQHF; CDR3nt: TGTGCCAGCAGTGGCAAGGGCCGCAATCAGCCCCAGCATTTT
v_gene: TRBV9; j_gene: TRBJ1-1; d_gene: TRBD1; abundance: .; CDR3aa: CASSVRDRGPTEAFF; CDR3nt: TGTGCCAGCAGCGTCCGGGACAGGGGGCCCACTGAAGCTTTCTTT
v_gene: TRBV4-3; j_gene: TRBJ2-1; d_gene: .; abundance: .; CDR3aa: CASSQEMVGTNNEQFF; CDR3nt: TGCGCCAGCAGCCAAGAAATGGTGGGTACAAACAATGAGCAGTTCTTC
v_gene: TRBV19; j_gene: TRBJ2-3; d_gene: .; abundance: .; CDR3aa: CASSIFPSPTDTQYF; CDR3nt: TGTGCCAGTAGTATTTTCCCCTCACCCACAGATACGCAGTATTTT
v_gene: TRBV25-1; j_gene: TRBJ1-1; d_gene: .; abundance: .; CDR3aa: CASSEYKGVDGTEAFF; CDR3nt: TGTGCCAGCAGTGAATATAAGGGGGTCGATGGCACTGAAGCTTTCTTT
v_gene: TRBV19; j_gene: TRBJ1-5; d_gene: .; abundance: once; CDR3aa: CAISMTGYLPNQPQHF; CDR3nt: TGTGCCATCTCAATGACAGGTTACCTCCCGAATCAGCCCCAGCATTTT
v_gene: TRBV3-1/TRBV3-2; j_gene: TRBJ2-2; d_gene: .; abundance: .; CDR3aa: CASRSSGSGELFF; CDR3nt: TGTGCCAGCAGGTCGTCCGGTTCCGGGGAGCTGTTTTTT
v_gene: TRBV29-1; j_gene: TRBJ2-4; d_gene: .; abundance: .; CDR3aa: CSAEGDLAKNIQYF; CDR3nt: TGCAGCGCCGAAGGGGACCTAGCCAAAAACATTCAGTACTTC
v_gene: TRBV30; j_gene: TRBJ1-3; d_gene: .; abundance: .; CDR3aa: CAWNLGSLVNTIYF; CDR3nt: TGTGCCTGGAACTTAGGGTCTCTAGTAAACACCATATATTTT
v_gene: TRBV9; j_gene: TRBJ1-6; d_gene: .; abundance: .; CDR3aa: CASSGQVKGTPHF; CDR3nt: TGTGCCAGCAGCGGACAGGTGAAGGGGACCCCCCACTTT
v_gene: TRBV24-1; j_gene: TRBJ2-3; d_gene: .; abundance: .; CDR3aa: CATSDSGGPPDTQYF; CDR3nt: TGTGCCACCAGTGATTCGGGGGGCCCCCCGGATACGCAGTATTTT
v_gene: TRBV9; j_gene: TRBJ1-1; d_gene: .; abundance: .; CDR3aa: CASSVAARNPRAFF; CDR3nt: TGTGCCAGCAGCGTAGCTGCGAGGAACCCTAGAGCTTTCTTT
v_gene: TRBV27; j_gene: TRBJ2-7; d_gene: TRBD2; abundance: .; CDR3aa: CASSSGTSGAYEQYF; CDR3nt: TGTGCCAGCAGCTCCGGGACTAGCGGGGCCTACGAGCAGTACTTC
v_gene: TRBV5-8; j_gene: TRBJ1-5; d_gene: TRBD1; abundance: .; CDR3aa: CASSWTGGSNQPQHF; CDR3nt: TGTGCCAGCAGCTGGACAGGGGGGAGCAATCAGCCCCAGCATTTT
v_gene: TRBV3-1/TRBV3-2; j_gene: TRBJ1-3; d_gene: .; abundance: .; CDR3aa: CASSQDLQSSGNTIYF; CDR3nt: TGTGCCAGCAGCCAAGATTTACAGAGCTCTGGAAACACCATATATTTT
v_gene: TRBV7-6; j_gene: TRBJ2-5; d_gene: .; abundance: .; CDR3aa: CASSRGRQETQYF; CDR3nt: TGTGCCAGCAGCCGCGGACGGCAGGAGACCCAGTACTTC
v_gene: TRBV6-4; j_gene: TRBJ2-2; d_gene: .; abundance: .; CDR3aa: CASSEGGASNTGELFF; CDR3nt: TGTGCCAGCAGTGAAGGGGGGGCTTCGAACACCGGGGAGCTGTTTTTT
v_gene: TRBV10-3; j_gene: TRBJ1-2; d_gene: TRBD1; abundance: .; CDR3aa: CAISESTRGTGGDGYTF; CDR3nt: TGTGCCATCAGTGAGTCGACACGGGGGACAGGGGGCGATGGCTACACCTTC
v_gene: TRBV11-2; j_gene: TRBJ1-2; d_gene: .; abundance: .; CDR3aa: CASSGPDGNYGYTF; CDR3nt: TGTGCCAGCAGCGGGCCGGACGGAAACTATGGCTACACCTTC
v_gene: TRBV7-2; j_gene: TRBJ2-2; d_gene: .; abundance: once; CDR3aa: CASSLVPNTGELFF; CDR3nt: TGTGCCAGCAGCTTAGTACCCAACACCGGGGAGCTGTTTTTT
v_gene: TRBV4-2; j_gene: TRBJ1-5; d_gene: .; abundance: .; CDR3aa: CASSQAGEKDQPQHF; CDR3nt: TGTGCCAGCAGCCAGGCAGGGGAGAAAGATCAGCCCCAGCATTTT
v_gene: TRBV15; j_gene: TRBJ2-7; d_gene: TRBD2; abundance: .; CDR3aa: CATSRGGLAVNYEQYF; CDR3nt: TGTGCCACCAGCAGAGGAGGGCTAGCGGTTAACTACGAGCAGTACTTC
v_gene: TRBV29-1; j_gene: TRBJ2-1; d_gene: TRBD1; abundance: large; CDR3aa: CSAGTGLNEQFF; CDR3nt: TGCAGCGCCGGGACAGGGCTCAATGAGCAGTTCTTC
v_gene: TRBV9; j_gene: TRBJ2-7; d_gene: .; abundance: .; CDR3aa: CASSVGGASDEQYF; CDR3nt: TGTGCCAGCAGCGTAGGGGGGGCCTCCGACGAGCAGTACTTC
v_gene: TRBV4-3; j_gene: TRBJ2-7; d_gene: TRBD1; abundance: .; CDR3aa: CASSEGTGGHEQYF; CDR3nt: TGCGCCAGCAGCGAAGGGACAGGGGGCCACGAGCAGTACTTC
v_gene: TRBV19; j_gene: TRBJ2-5; d_gene: .; abundance: .; CDR3aa: CASSIRGRGETQYF; CDR3nt: TGTGCCAGTAGTATTAGGGGTAGAGGGGAGACCCAGTACTTC
v_gene: TRBV12-5; j_gene: TRBJ1-1; d_gene: .; abundance: .; CDR3aa: CASGLSRVNTEAFF; CDR3nt: TGTGCTAGTGGTTTAAGCAGGGTGAACACTGAAGCTTTCTTT
v_gene: TRBV15; j_gene: TRBJ1-2; d_gene: .; abundance: .; CDR3aa: CATSRFLEDGYTF; CDR3nt: TGTGCCACCAGCCGCTTCCTTGAGGATGGCTACACCTTC
v_gene: TRBV7-3; j_gene: TRBJ2-7; d_gene: TRBD2; abundance: .; CDR3aa: CASSSTPYLWASGSYEQYF; CDR3nt: TGTGCCAGCAGCTCCACCCCTTACCTTTGGGCTAGCGGTTCCTACGAGCAGTACTTC
v_gene: TRBV7-2; j_gene: TRBJ2-7; d_gene: .; abundance: .; CDR3aa: CASSLNALTYEQYF; CDR3nt: TGTGCCAGCAGCTTAAACGCCCTAACCTACGAGCAGTACTTC
v_gene: TRBV7-8; j_gene: TRBJ1-1; d_gene: .; abundance: few; CDR3aa: CASSLAVGSKSEAFF; CDR3nt: TGTGCCAGCAGCTTAGCGGTGGGGAGTAAAAGTGAAGCTTTCTTT
v_gene: TRBV25-1; j_gene: TRBJ2-2; d_gene: TRBD2; abundance: .; CDR3aa: CASSEVDSGTVNTGELFF; CDR3nt: TGTGCCAGCAGTGAGGTTGATAGCGGGACCGTCAACACCGGGGAGCTGTTTTTT
v_gene: TRBV28; j_gene: TRBJ2-5; d_gene: .; abundance: .; CDR3aa: CASNGVKETQYF; CDR3nt: TGTGCCAGCAATGGGGTAAAAGAGACCCAGTACTTC
v_gene: TRBV5-4; j_gene: TRBJ1-1; d_gene: TRBD1; abundance: .; CDR3aa: CASSIGDRGPTGPEAFF; CDR3nt: TGTGCCAGCAGCATAGGGGACAGGGGTCCGACGGGGCCTGAAGCTTTCTTT